This T cell receptor beta chain was profiled in a study of T cells in localized non-small cell lung cancer. Study-wide points: Uninvolved adjacent lung, not tumor, had the highest T cell clonality. Greater blood T cell density accompanied longer overall survival.

On this clone itself: Its antigen is as yet unknown.

The CDR3 length is 17 residues. Looked up from germline, CDR1 is MDHEN and CDR2 is SYDVKM. Trimming at V came to 3 bases and at J to 2 bases, leaving 12 bases not matched to a gene. Data came from immunoSEQ multiplex PCR; TCRdb stores just in-frame clones and leaves some out. Of tens of thousands of clones detected, over 60% appear once; the ten largest clones hold about 4%. The rearrangement uses TRBV28 and TRBJ1-1, with TRBD1 matching 7 bases. This TCR came from a woman aged 35 to 75 with stage II lung adenocarcinoma. The input for sequencing was PBMCs, taken before any cancer treatment. The CDR3 spells CASSFGGVQGRNTEAFF. The CDR3 DNA is TGTGCCAGCAGTTTTGGAGGAGTACAGGGGAGAAACACTGAAGCTTTCTTT.